The clone carrying this T cell receptor beta chain was found many times. The antigen is unknown. This record belongs to a study of T cell repertoires in cytomegalovirus infection. The wider study: Indications came from public TCR beta signatures; they pointed to CMV infection and to a matching HLA type. Study-wide findings and caveats: HLA-C-restricted CMV-specific TCR beta clonotypes were dominant in the ex vivo response. The study identified carriers of CMV plus the relevant HLA from cumulative public TCR beta family frequency.

Trimming stripped 1 base from V and 0 bases from J, with 10 bases between. CDR1 is MNHEY, CDR2 SVGAGI, per germline. The CDR3 covers 17 residues. TCRdb processed the reads anew with MiXCR; each CDR3 protein has one entry. The sample records fewer than 350,000 distinct CDR3 sequences, roughly 9.5% being singletons. This chain uses TRBV6-5 with TRBJ2-6, with D possibly matching TRBD2 (5 bases). The source material was PBMCs. This sequence was found in a human donor in good health (CMV status not recorded). Some clones in this sample may be carry-over from other donors' samples. The CDR3 bases are TGTGCCAGCAGTTACTATCCAGGACTCTCTGGGGCCAACGTCCTGACTTTC. Residues: CASSYYPGLSGANVLTF.